The rows below give T cell receptor beta chains drawn from one sample of a study of blood T cell repertoires in COVID-19. Assay used: immunoSEQ multiplex PCR; TCRdb lists only in-frame clones, some missing. The sample holds more than 25,000 clones, about nine tenths seen once. The source material was peripheral blood. The receptors derive from a man between 65 and 80 years old with active or convalescent COVID-19. Both conserved end residues are part of each CDR3. The order of the fields is V gene, J gene, clone size, CDR3 length, D gene, CDR3 DNA, CDR3 protein. The D gene is left open where the match is weak. Clone size, where shown, is once, few, many, or a class for clones that have expanded.

TRBV7-2,TRBJ1-3,-,16,-,TGTGCCAGCAGCTTATCCCCAGGGGCCACTGGAAACACCATATATTTT,CASSLSPGATGNTIYF
TRBV7-2,TRBJ2-5,-,14,-,TGTGCCAGCAGCTTAGTTGGGGGGCAAGAGACCCAGTACTTC,CASSLVGGQETQYF
TRBV5-1,TRBJ2-1,-,15,TRBD2,TGCGCCAGCAGTTCCGGACTAGTGGAGGGCAATGAGCAGTTCTTC,CASSSGLVEGNEQFF
TRBV20-1,TRBJ1-5,-,14,-,TGCAGTGCTAGTTCCAGGCAAAGCAATCAGCCCCAGCATTTT,CSASSRQSNQPQHF
TRBV29-1,TRBJ1-1,-,12,-,TGCAGCGTTGACCCCTATAACACTGAAGCTTTCTTT,CSVDPYNTEAFF
TRBV15,TRBJ2-1,-,14,-,TGTGCCACCAGCACACCGCTATCCTACAATGAGCAGTTCTTC,CATSTPLSYNEQFF
TRBV12-5,TRBJ1-1,few,13,-,TGTGCTAGTGGTTTTGATAGGGGTACTGAAGCTTTCTTT,CASGFDRGTEAFF
TRBV7-9,TRBJ2-5,-,14,TRBD1,TGTGCCAGCAGCTTAGGACAGGGATACGAGACCCAGTACTTC,CASSLGQGYETQYF
TRBV27,TRBJ2-1,-,19,-,TGTGCCAGCAGTTGGGTGAAAAGAACCGGACAGCAAAGTAACAATGAGCAGTTCTTC,CASSWVKRTGQQSNNEQFF
TRBV7-2,TRBJ2-5,-,13,-,TGTGCCAGCAGCTTTTATTCGGAAGAGACCCAGTACTTC,CASSFYSEETQYF
TRBV25-1,TRBJ1-2,-,15,TRBD1,TGTGCCAGCAGTGATTGGAAACAGGGGAGCTATGGCTACACCTTC,CASSDWKQGSYGYTF
TRBV20-1,TRBJ1-1,-,14,-,TGCAGTGCTAGTAGAACAGGGACCACCGATGAAGCTTTCTTT,CSASRTGTTDEAFF
TRBV7-9,TRBJ1-4,once,13,-,TGTGCCAGCAGCCTGGAGGGAGGTGAAAAACTGTTTTTT,CASSLEGGEKLFF
TRBV3-1/TRBV3-2,TRBJ1-6,-,14,-,TGTGCCAGCAGCCACAAAACAGGGAACTCACCCCTCCACTTT,CASSHKTGNSPLHF
TRBV27,TRBJ1-5,-,14,-,TGTGCCAGCAGTTTCTCACAAGTAAATCAGCCCCAGCATTTT,CASSFSQVNQPQHF
TRBV29-1,TRBJ1-4,-,12,TRBD1,TGCAGCGTGGGACAGGGCGGTGAAAAACTGTTTTTT,CSVGQGGEKLFF
TRBV10-3,TRBJ1-1,-,14,-,TGTGCCATCAGTGAGATCCGTTTGAACACTGAAGCTTTCTTT,CAISEIRLNTEAFF
TRBV27,TRBJ1-6,-,15,-,TGTGCCAGCAGTCCCCCCCGGGGGGGTCGTTCACCCCTCCACTTT,CASSPPRGGRSPLHF
TRBV24-1,TRBJ2-3,few,13,-,TGTGCCACCAGTGATAGCTTGACAGAACTGCAGTATTTT,CATSDSLTELQYF
TRBV18,TRBJ2-7,-,15,-,TGTGCCAGCTCGACCCTCGGGCAGGGGAATGGCGAGCAGTACTTC,CASSTLGQGNGEQYF
TRBV4-2,TRBJ1-3,-,15,-,TGTGCCAGCAGCCAAGAGCCAGGTTCGCAAAACACCATATATTTT,CASSQEPGSQNTIYF
TRBV19,TRBJ1-5,-,17,-,TGTGCCAGTAGTACACAATCACAGGGCTTTACGCCTCAGCCCCAGCATTTT,CASSTQSQGFTPQPQHF
TRBV12-3/TRBV12-4,TRBJ1-4,-,11,-,TGTGCCAGCAGACTCGTGGAAAAACTGTTTTTT,CASRLVEKLFF
TRBV7-6,TRBJ2-2,-,15,TRBD1,TGTGCCAGCAGCTCAGACAGGGGAGGCACCGGGGAGCTGTTTTTT,CASSSDRGGTGELFF
TRBV3-1/TRBV3-2,TRBJ2-1,-,13,TRBD1,TGTGCCAGCAGCCAACGGGACAGTTCTAAGGAGTTCTTC,CASSQRDSSKEFF
TRBV19,TRBJ2-1,-,16,TRBD2,TGTGCCAGTAGTCCGAGCGGGGGAGGGTCCTACAATGAGCAGTTCTTC,CASSPSGGGSYNEQFF
TRBV5-1,TRBJ1-1,-,17,-,TGCGCCAGCAGCTTGGGTGGGTCGGGGGTCGCGAACACTGAAGCTTTCTTT,CASSLGGSGVANTEAFF
TRBV15,TRBJ1-5,-,14,-,TGTGCCACCGCCAGGGCAGGGACAAATCAGCCCCAGCATTTT,CATARAGTNQPQHF
TRBV2,TRBJ1-5,-,13,-,TGTGCCAGCACAAAGGGCGGGAATCAGCCCCAGCATTTT,CASTKGGNQPQHF
TRBV12-3/TRBV12-4,TRBJ1-2,-,13,TRBD1,TGTGCCAGCAGTCGACAGGGTGACTATGGCTACACCTTC,CASSRQGDYGYTF